The entry below gives a single TCR beta chain sequence along with its context. This clone was observed at least ten times. Its antigen remains undetermined. No clone much larger than this one lies a single base away; base qualities are absent. These data are taken from a study of beta chain features in type 1 diabetes (dated by TCRdb to 2017 to 2018). Turning to the overall study: No differences in mean age, gender distribution, total cell number or subset yield were found between patients and healthy donors. A total of 90 million to 120 million sorted cells were examined across all samples, and a strong correlation was observed between cell number per subset and RNA yield. In the study, TCRB repertoires of sorted circulating CD4+ T cell subsets from recently diagnosed type 1 diabetes patients were compared with those of matched healthy donors. Naive and central memory subsets were obtained from all 28 donors, but regulatory and stem cell-like memory subsets were isolated from only 8 patients and roughly 8 healthy donors. What the study reported, not specific to this receptor: Fewer insertions and more nucleotide deletions at VDJ recombination sites were observed in patients with type 1 diabetes, implying thymic rearrangement abnormalities. PCR may preferentially amplify shorter templates, but because patient and control samples were amplified and corrected together, any resulting skew would affect both groups equally. Because the HLA sub-analyses included only small numbers of individuals, any influence of HLA type on TCRB rearrangement was left unresolved. Naive, central memory and regulatory TCRB repertoires appeared to be more alike among patients than among healthy donors. Type 1 diabetes patients showed a moderate but significant shortening of TCRB CDR3 length in all four CD4+ subsets. Sequencing cDNA rather than genomic DNA could over-represent highly expressing activated cells, although activation and CD3 levels did not differ between groups.

A single peripheral blood draw of around 120 mL on average was collected from each donor into heparinised tubes. A BD FACSAria II was used to sort naive, central memory, regulatory and stem cell-like memory CD4+ T cells with a panel that included CD45RO, CCR7, CD25, CD127, CD95 and CD27. Purity was above 98% for every sorted population. PBMCs were isolated right away by Lymphoprep density gradient centrifugation and were stained directly, without culture. So that batch effects would be minimized, each experiment stained and sorted samples in pairs, pairing one healthy donor with one patient. The High Capacity cDNA Reverse Transcription Kit was used to reverse transcribe all of the isolated RNA, meaning that expressed TCRB transcripts were what got sequenced. Naive, central memory and regulatory T cell samples underwent deep immunoSEQ sequencing, averaging around 3.9 million total reads per sample. Sorted cells were lysed in RLT buffer and RNA was extracted with DNase-treated RNeasy Micro or Mini kits, depending on cell number. To prevent cross-contamination, each cell subset was processed individually, whereas patient and healthy donor samples were processed jointly. TCRB sequences were amplified from cDNA with the immunoSEQ multiplex PCR, producing 87-bp fragments spanning the CDR3 region. Sequencing of the amplicons was performed on the Illumina HiSeq platform. In the authors' own workflow: Synthetic template baselines were used to correct PCR bias computationally, reads within Hamming distance 2 were collapsed together, and singletons that could not be merged were discarded. By aligning reads against IMGT, V, D and J genes, CDR3 length, and insertions or deletions at six rearrangement sites were assigned. Clonotype counts were normalized to sorted cell number within each subset before computing true diversity and Gini coefficients with the tcR R package. The overlap coefficient, calculated on TCRB nucleotide sequences, was used to measure repertoire sharing. TCRdb obtained this table from immuneACCESS and retained in-frame rearrangements with V and J assigned. These tables miss some clones; where compared with another copy, unresolved V genes account for less than half of the shortfall, and the remainder is unexplained. V and J calls and clone size come straight from that table; D and trimming were deduced from the DNA. The sample includes about 340,000 clones, with roughly 8% observed a single time. Around 0.44% of the sample is in the top ten clones.

Including the terminal cysteine and phenylalanine, the CDR3 comprises 13 residues. The DNA shown is the 39-base CDR3, in frame from base 1. For this chain, trimming is 2 bases at the V end and 11 bases at the J end, and the number of junction bases without a gene match is 0. CDR1 and CDR2 are drawn from the germline V gene: WSHSY, SAAADI. The chain employs TRBV10-2 and TRBJ2-7; the central 16 bases match TRBD2. The sample consisted of central memory CD4+ T cells from blood. The sequence came from a woman between 18 and 29 years old in good health. Read as DNA, the sequence is TGCGCCAGCAGTGAGGGGACTAGCGGGAGGGAGTACTTC. Translated, it reads CASSEGTSGREYF.